This TCR beta chain emerged from a study of blood T cells in healthy people across ages. Study-level findings and limits: Changes in expanded clonotypes were possibly confounded, as the CMV status of donors was unknown.

A sample-barcoded 5' primer and a J-beta primer mix were used in a second PCR of roughly 7 to 11 cycles. TCRdb called the 5' RACE reads again in MiXCR, with one record for every CDR3 protein. Among around 710,000 distinct CDR3 sequences, 35% to 45% were seen once, and the ten largest hold 20% to 25%. As to this clonotype: Its specificity is unknown. Since a much larger clone is just one base distant, this may be a read error.

V lost 3 bases to trimming and J lost 13 bases; unmatched junction nucleotides: 10. This CDR3 region has 14 residues. Germline CDR1 LGHNA, CDR2 YSLEER. Donors gave 8.5 to 10 milliliters of peripheral blood apiece. V gene TRBV4-3 combines with J gene TRBJ2-1, with 9 bases that match TRBD1. The receptor comes from a woman in her sixties or seventies in good health. The sequenced material came from blood. CDR3 in amino acids: CASSQDRGWETQFF. The CDR3 nucleotides read TGCGCCAGCAGCCAGGACAGGGGTTGGGAGACCCAGTTCTTC.